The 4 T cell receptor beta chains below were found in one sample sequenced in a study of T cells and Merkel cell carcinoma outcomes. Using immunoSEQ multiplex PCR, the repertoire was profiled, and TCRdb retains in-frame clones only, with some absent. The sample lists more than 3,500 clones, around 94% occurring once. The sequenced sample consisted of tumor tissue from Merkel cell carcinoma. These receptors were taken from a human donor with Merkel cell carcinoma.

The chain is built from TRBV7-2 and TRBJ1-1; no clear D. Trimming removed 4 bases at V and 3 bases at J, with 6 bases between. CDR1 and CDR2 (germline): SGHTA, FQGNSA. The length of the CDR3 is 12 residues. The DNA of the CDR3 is TGTGCCAGCAGCTCATCTTACACTGAAGCTTTCTTT. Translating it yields CASSSSYTEAFF.

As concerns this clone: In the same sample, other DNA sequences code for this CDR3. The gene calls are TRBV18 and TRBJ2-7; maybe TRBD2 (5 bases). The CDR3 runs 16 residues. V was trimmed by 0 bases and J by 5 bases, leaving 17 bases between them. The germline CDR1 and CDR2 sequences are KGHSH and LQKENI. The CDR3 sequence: CASSPPRGSPKDEQYF. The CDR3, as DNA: TGTGCCAGCTCACCACCTCGGGGATCCCCTAAGGACGAGCAGTACTTC.

This chain's CDR3 is CASSPRRYFNQPQHF. In nucleotides, the CDR3 is TGTGCCAGCTCCCCTCGGAGGTATTTCAATCAGCCCCAGCATTTT. V gene TRBV18 combines with J gene TRBJ1-5; D unclear. Germline V gene lookup returns CDR1 KGHSH and CDR2 LQKENI. V lost 6 bases and J 3 bases, leaving 15 bases between the germline ends. CDR3 length equals 15 residues.

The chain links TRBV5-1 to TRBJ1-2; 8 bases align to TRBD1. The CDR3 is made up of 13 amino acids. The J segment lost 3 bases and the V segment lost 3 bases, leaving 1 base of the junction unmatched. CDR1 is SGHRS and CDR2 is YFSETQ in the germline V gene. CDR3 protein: CASSSTGDYGYTF. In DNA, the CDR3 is TGCGCCAGCAGCTCGACAGGGGACTATGGCTACACCTTC.